Below are 23 T cell receptor beta chains sequenced from a single sample in a study of spatial heterogeneity in lung cancer (dated by TCRdb to the late 2010s). Here is what the overall study found, with its caveats: The tumor nonsynonymous mutation count correlated with the number of expanded intratumoral alpha and beta TCRs.

Reading the label with the study, this specimen's time point is: sample taken at primary tumor resection. These receptors have no identified antigens. Receptor amplification or capture employed 5' RACE. These reads were obtained on a NextSeq 500. TCRdb passed the public sequencing reads through fastp at Q25 and MiXCR, retaining productive beta sequences. One record per CDR3 amino acid sequence lists the most common genes and DNA. In all, the sample holds about 420 distinct CDR3 sequences, and just under 30% of those were seen once. The ten biggest clones cover roughly 25% of the sample. The source was lung tumor tissue, collected at surgery. These receptors were obtained from a male donor with early-stage non-small cell lung cancer.

As regards this clonotype: A read error may explain this, as a much larger clone is one base away. J is TRBJ1-3 and V is TRBV28; D call uncertain. V was pared by 5 bases and J by 5 bases, with 19 bases between. The CDR3 covers 16 residues. Per germline, CDR1 MDHEN and CDR2 SYDVKM. The CDR3 region is CASSPLDWKGRNTIYF. The CDR3 coding sequence is TGTGCCAGCAGTCCACTGGACTGGAAGGGAAGAAACACCATATATTTT.

In its sample, this clonotype is large. The chain has TRBV4-3 and TRBJ1-2; no reliable D call. The germline gives CDR1 LGHNA, CDR2 YSLEER. The CDR3 has 13 amino acids. V lost 0 bases to trimming and J lost 9 bases, with 11 bases between them. This chain's CDR3 is CASSQDFVGSYTF. The CDR3 bases are TGCGCCAGCAGCCAAGATTTTGTTGGCAGCTACACCTTC.

The gene calls are TRBV12-3 or TRBV12-4 and TRBJ2-6; no reliable D call. The CDR3 consists of 15 residues. Trimming took off 3 bases at V and 0 bases at J, with 6 bases between the two ends. This chain's CDR3 is CASSFLTSGANVLTF. In DNA form, the CDR3 reads TGTGCCAGCAGTTTTCTAACCTCTGGGGCCAACGTCCTGACTTTC.

This clonotype is labeled large. This chain connects TRBV5-1 to TRBJ2-7; TRBD1 is a possible D gene (6 bases). There are 14 residues in the CDR3. Per the germline V gene, CDR1 is SGHRS and CDR2 is YFSETQ. The ends were cut back, 4 bases at V and 7 bases at J, with 18 bases in the middle. The CDR3 sequence: CASSPRDTLGEQYF. The CDR3 DNA reads as TGCGCCAGCAGCCCCCGGGACACACTAGGGGAGCAGTACTTC.

V is TRBV28 and J is TRBJ2-2; 12 nucleotides agree with TRBD2. Germline CDR1 MDHEN, CDR2 SYDVKM. The CDR3 loop spans 16 amino acids. Trimming took 6 bases from V and 5 from J; bases not matched to a gene: 7. CDR3 region: CASRNELAGGTGELFF. CDR3 DNA: TGTGCCAGCAGGAACGAGCTAGCGGGAGGGACCGGGGAGCTGTTTTTT.

This clonotype counts as hyperexpanded. The V and J genes are TRBV28 and TRBJ2-7; no definite D call. The length of the CDR3 is 12 residues. CDR1 MDHEN and CDR2 SYDVKM come from the germline V gene. Trimming took 3 bases from V and 3 from J, leaving 6 bases between them. The CDR3 loop is CASSFVDYEQYF. In DNA form, the CDR3 reads TGTGCCAGCAGTTTCGTAGACTACGAGCAGTACTTC. Based on the CDR3 plus reference TRBV28 and TRBJ2-7, the full variable domain is DVKVTQSSRYLVKRTGEKVFLECVQDMDHENMFWYRQDPGLGLRLIYFSYDVKMKEKGDIPEGYSVSREKKERFSLILESASTNQTSMYLCASSFVDYEQYFGPGTRLTVT.

The J gene is TRBJ1-1, the V gene TRBV12-3 or TRBV12-4, with D possibly TRBD1 on 6 matching bases. The germline V and J ends were trimmed by 6 bases and 4 bases, with 18 bases remaining between them. The CDR3 is 15 amino acids. For the CDR3, the DNA is TGTGCCAGCAGAGCGGAACAGGGATCGGGCACTGAAGCTTTCTTT. Protein product: CASRAEQGSGTEAFF.

This clonotype has only a few counts. V usage is TRBV11-1 and J usage is TRBJ2-7; TRBD1 matches 7 bases. V lost 2 bases to trimming and J lost 6 bases; unmatched junction nucleotides: 4. Germline V gene data show CDR1 as SGHAT and CDR2 as FQDESV (reference sequence). The CDR3 sequence is 13 residues long. The CDR3 nucleotides read TGTGCCAGCAGCTTACGGACAGGCGGCGAGCAGTACTTC. Translating gives CASSLRTGGEQYF.

This sequence joins TRBV12-3 or TRBV12-4 and TRBJ2-7; 8 bases are shared with TRBD2. This CDR3 has 14 amino acids. V lost 4 bases and J lost 6; bases outside the gene matches: 8. The CDR3 sequence: CASSWSGRALEQYF. The CDR3 bases are TGTGCCAGCAGTTGGTCCGGGAGGGCCCTCGAGCAGTACTTC.

Relative to its sample, this clonotype is large (0.1 to 1%). This chain connects TRBV7-2 to TRBJ2-7; TRBD1 aligns across 8 bases. The V segment lost 3 bases and the J segment 5 bases; nucleotides outside the gene matches: 3. Germline CDR1 and CDR2: SGHTA and FQGNSA. This CDR3 has 13 residues. The chain's CDR3 is CASSFKQGDEQYF. The CDR3 nucleotides read TGTGCCAGCAGCTTCAAACAGGGGGACGAGCAGTACTTC.

Sample share makes this clonotype large. The CDR3 coding sequence is TGCGCCAGCAGGGAGGGACGAGGAGGGGAAAAACTGTTTTTT. Residues: CASREGRGGEKLFF. The J gene is TRBJ1-4, the V gene TRBV5-1; weak D call: TRBD1 (5 bases). There are 14 residues in the CDR3. Trimming took off 5 bases at V and 8 bases at J, with 16 bases between the two ends. Germline V gene sequence: CDR1 SGHRS, CDR2 YFSETQ. The variable domain in full, completed from reference TRBV5-1 and TRBJ1-4, reads KAGVTQTPRYLIKTRGQQVTLSCSPISGHRSVSWYQQTPGQGLQFLFEYFSETQRNKGNFPGRFSGRQFSNSRSEMNVSTLELGDSALYLCASREGRGGEKLFFGSGTQLSVL.

The chain combines TRBV28 with TRBJ1-5, with D uncertain. CDR1 is MDHEN and CDR2 is SYDVKM in the germline V gene. The CDR3 sequence is 14 residues long. V lost 11 bases, J lost 0 bases, and 14 bases lay in between. The CDR3 is CAAQAAYSNQPQHF. DNA for the CDR3: TGTGCCGCCCAGGCAGCCTATAGCAATCAGCCCCAGCATTTT.

This clonotype was found a few times. CDR3 sequence reads: CSARHLQETQYF. CDR3 sequence (DNA): TGCAGTGCTAGGCATCTTCAGGAGACCCAGTACTTC. J is TRBJ2-5 and V is TRBV20-1; D call uncertain. The V and J ends lost 3 bases and 5 bases respectively, with 10 bases between them. This CDR3 has 12 residues. The germline V gene has CDR1 DFQATT and CDR2 SNEGSKA (reference sequence).

This clonotype ranks as hyperexpanded. V and J are TRBV29-1 and TRBJ2-1; D gene ambiguous. V was cut by 0 bases and J by 8 bases, with 2 bases left in between. This CDR3 has 10 residues. CDR1 SQVTM and CDR2 ANQGSEA come from the germline V gene. CDR3 protein: CSVEEDEQFF. The DNA of the CDR3 is TGCAGCGTTGAAGAGGATGAGCAGTTCTTC.

J is TRBJ2-2 and V is TRBV9; D unresolved. Trimming removed 0 bases from V and 3 bases from J, with 3 bases in between. Germline loops: CDR1 SGDLS, CDR2 YYNGEE. The CDR3 runs to 13 residues. CDR3 sequence (DNA): TGTGCCAGCAGCGTAGTGGACACCGGGGAGCTGTTTTTT. Protein sequence: CASSVVDTGELFF.

The chain is built from TRBV24-1 and TRBJ1-2; D is unclear. The CDR3 runs to 13 residues. Trimming removed 5 bases from V and 7 bases from J, with 13 bases in between. Germline CDR1 is KGHDR and CDR2 is SFDVKD. The CDR3 sequence is CATSVIWGAGYTF. The CDR3 region has the DNA TGTGCCACCAGTGTCATCTGGGGAGCTGGCTACACCTTC.

Concerning this clonotype: A much larger clonotype is one base distant, so this may be a read error. The chain links TRBV27 to TRBJ2-4; 14 bases match TRBD2. The CDR3 is made up of 24 amino acids. Trimming cost V 5 bases and J 0 bases; bases outside gene matches: 24. Germline V gene lookup returns CDR1 MNHEY and CDR2 SMNVEV (reference sequence). The CDR3 bases are TGTGCCAGCAGTCCTTGGACCTCCAGAGGGACTAGCGGGAGTGGATCACTAGCCAAAAACATTCAGTACTTC. This gives the protein CASSPWTSRGTSGSGSLAKNIQYF.

By its share, this clonotype is large. The gene calls are TRBV24-1 and TRBJ1-1; D is uncertain. This CDR3 is built from 12 residues. Trimming stripped 4 bases from V and 8 bases from J, with 10 bases between. Germline V lookup: CDR1 KGHDR, CDR2 SFDVKD. The CDR3 region has the DNA TGTGCCACCAGTGACGGAGGATTAGAAGCTTTCTTT. This encodes CATSDGGLEAFF.

This sequence joins TRBV11-2 and TRBJ2-7; no reliable D call. The length of the CDR3 is 14 residues. With 2 bases removed from V and 2 bases from J, the gap between germline ends came to 10 bases. Germline values: CDR1 SGHAT, CDR2 FQNNGV. As DNA, the CDR3 is TGTGCCAGCAGCTTAATGGTTAGTACCTACGAGCAGTACTTC. Residues: CASSLMVSTYEQYF. The whole variable domain, remainder taken from reference TRBV11-2 and TRBJ2-7, is EAGVAQSPRYKIIEKRQSVAFWCNPISGHATLYWYQQILGQGPKLLIQFQNNGVVDDSQLPKDRFSAERLKGVDSTLKIQPAKLEDSAVYLCASSLMVSTYEQYFGPGTRLTVT.

In its sample, this clonotype ranks as hyperexpanded. CDR3 bases: TGCGCCAGCAGCCAAGGCGGGGGCAGCAACTATGGCTACACCTTC. It specifies CASSQGGGSNYGYTF. The V gene is TRBV4-3, the J gene TRBJ1-2, with D tentatively TRBD1 (6 bases). The CDR3 is 15 residues long. CDR1 LGHNA and CDR2 YSLEER come from the germline V gene. V lost 1 base and J lost 2, with 11 bases in between.

This clonotype was found a few times. This chain links TRBV7-9 with TRBJ2-7; 8 bases map to TRBD1. The CDR3 spans 13 residues. Germline values: CDR1 SEHNR, CDR2 FQNEAQ (reference sequence). Unmatched junction bases numbered 3, after V lost 3 bases and J lost 5 bases. CDR3 sequence: CASSLTGVHEQYV. In nucleotides, the CDR3 is TGTGCCAGCAGCTTGACAGGGGTCCACGAGCAGTACGTC.

This clonotype is categorized as large. The gene calls are TRBV5-1 and TRBJ2-7, with 10 bases matching TRBD2. Germline V gives CDR1 SGHRS, CDR2 YFSETQ. V shed 1 base, J shed 2 bases, and the junction held 3 bases outside the gene matches. The CDR3 extends over 15 amino acids. CDR3 in amino acids: CASSLLLAGAYEQYF. Written as DNA, the CDR3 is TGCGCCAGCAGCTTGTTGCTAGCGGGAGCCTACGAGCAGTACTTC.

This clonotype is categorized as large. The V and J genes are TRBV20-1 and TRBJ2-2, with TRBD2 matching 8 bases. The CDR3 spans 15 residues. Germline values: CDR1 DFQATT, CDR2 SNEGSKA (reference sequence). The trim removed 6 bases at V and 1 base at J, leaving 7 bases unmatched. CDR3 nucleotides: TGCAGTGCGGAAGCGGGGGCCCTGAACACCGGGGAGCTGTTTTTT. Its translation is CSAEAGALNTGELFF.